The rows below give T cell receptor beta chains drawn from one sample of a study of blood T cell repertoires in COVID-19. Sequenced by immunoSEQ multiplex PCR; TCRdb stores in-frame clones only, minus some. The sample yields 40,000 or so clones, approximately 86% seen once. Input material: peripheral blood. Every receptor here comes from a man aged 40-49 years with active COVID-19. Both conserved end residues are part of each CDR3. The order of the fields is CDR3 length, V gene, clone size, J gene, D gene, CDR3 DNA, CDR3 protein. D genes are given only for firm matches. Expanded clones get a size class; other rows say once, few or many, or leave the size out.

13,TRBV3-1/TRBV3-2,.,TRBJ2-7,.,TGTGCCAGCAGCCAAGGAAGGCAGGGTGAGGAGTACTTC,CASSQGRQGEEYF
12,TRBV30,.,TRBJ2-2,.,TGTGCCTGGAGCCCGGGGAGGGGGGAGCTGTTTTTT,CAWSPGRGELFF
16,TRBV27,medium-sized,TRBJ2-3,TRBD2,TGTGCCAGCAGTTTATTGACTAGCGGGAGAGGAGATACGCAGTATTTT,CASSLLTSGRGDTQYF
15,TRBV6-4,once,TRBJ2-7,.,TGTGCCAGCAGCCACGGGGGTAAACCCAGCTACGAGCAGTACTTC,CASSHGGKPSYEQYF
14,TRBV30,.,TRBJ2-3,.,TGTGCCTGGAACCGGGACTCGACCGAAGATACGCAGTATTTT,CAWNRDSTEDTQYF
16,TRBV29-1,few,TRBJ2-2,TRBD2,TGCAGCGTCGCCCCGGGACTAGCGGATAACACCGGGGAGCTGTTTTTT,CSVAPGLADNTGELFF
16,TRBV4-1,.,TRBJ2-7,.,TGCGCCAGCAGCCAAGTAAAGACAGGAGGCTACTACGAGCAGTACTTC,CASSQVKTGGYYEQYF
18,TRBV3-1/TRBV3-2,.,TRBJ2-1,TRBD1,TGTGCCAGCAGCCAAGCCATTACAGGGGGCTCCTCCTACAATGAGCAGTTCTTC,CASSQAITGGSSYNEQFF
15,TRBV6-5,.,TRBJ1-2,.,TGTGCCAGCACCCCCGATCGGGCAGGGAACTATGGCTACACCTTC,CASTPDRAGNYGYTF
13,TRBV28,.,TRBJ1-1,.,TGTGCCAGCAGTTTTGTCAGGAACACTGAAGCTTTCTTT,CASSFVRNTEAFF
15,TRBV9,.,TRBJ2-1,TRBD2,TGTGCCAGCAGCACCCCAGGGGGTAGCGGGAGGGAGCAGTTCTTC,CASSTPGGSGREQFF
19,TRBV3-1/TRBV3-2,.,TRBJ2-1,TRBD2,TGTGCCAGCAGCCAAGCCCTTGGAGCGGCTAGCGGGAGTACGAGTGAGCAGTTCTTC,CASSQALGAASGSTSEQFF
15,TRBV23-1,once,TRBJ2-7,.,TGCGCCAGCAGTCGGTTCGGCAGGGGAGCCTACGAGCAGTACTTC,CASSRFGRGAYEQYF
15,TRBV5-4,.,TRBJ2-1,TRBD2,TGTGCCAGCAGCCAACCTAGCGGGAGGGGGAATGAGCAGTTCTTC,CASSQPSGRGNEQFF
14,TRBV30,.,TRBJ1-2,TRBD1,TGTGCCTGGGGGGTTGGACAGGGGCAGGCTGGCTACACCTTC,CAWGVGQGQAGYTF
13,TRBV30,once,TRBJ2-4,.,TGTGCCTGGAGTGTCCAAGCGGAAAACATTCAGTACTTC,CAWSVQAENIQYF
13,TRBV27,.,TRBJ2-7,.,TGTGCCAGCAGTCCCCCTGGGCCCTACGAGCAGTACTTC,CASSPPGPYEQYF
17,TRBV7-3,.,TRBJ2-2,TRBD1,TGTGCCAGCAGCTTAACAAGGCAGGGGGCAATTACCGGGGAGCTGTTTTTT,CASSLTRQGAITGELFF
12,TRBV7-2,.,TRBJ2-7,.,TGTGCCAGCAGCTTACTAGCTTATGAGCAGTACTTC,CASSLLAYEQYF
12,TRBV30,.,TRBJ1-2,.,TGTGCCTGGGGCGTTACTAACTATGGCTACACCTTC,CAWGVTNYGYTF
15,TRBV7-2,few,TRBJ1-5,.,TGTGCCAGCAGCTCCCCGAGAGAGGGCCATCAGCCCCAGCATTTT,CASSSPREGHQPQHF
17,TRBV28,.,TRBJ2-3,.,TGTGCCAGCAGTTTAATTCCGCCGACGACTGGCACAGATACGCAGTATTTT,CASSLIPPTTGTDTQYF
15,TRBV7-9,once,TRBJ2-5,.,TGTGCCAGCAGCTCCCTCGGGACTGGCGGGGAGACCCAGTACTTC,CASSSLGTGGETQYF
13,TRBV6-1,once,TRBJ1-1,.,TGTGCCAGCAGTGAAGCAGTGCGTACTGAAGCTTTCTTT,CASSEAVRTEAFF
13,TRBV28,.,TRBJ1-1,.,TGTGCCAGCCGAGAGACAGTGAACACTGAAGCTTTCTTT,CASRETVNTEAFF
12,TRBV5-1,.,TRBJ2-1,.,TGCGCCAGCAGCTTGGATTCGTCGGTACCGTTCTTC,CASSLDSSVPFF
16,TRBV18,.,TRBJ2-1,TRBD2,TGTGCCAGCTCACCCAGACTAGCGGGGGACTACAATGAGCAGTTCTTC,CASSPRLAGDYNEQFF
16,TRBV7-3,once,TRBJ2-1,TRBD2,TGTGCCAGCAGCTTAAATCCAGCGGGAGGTCCTAATGAGCAGTTCTTC,CASSLNPAGGPNEQFF
10,TRBV6-5,.,TRBJ1-1,.,TGTGCCAGCAGAACAATTGAAGCTTTCTTT,CASRTIEAFF
16,TRBV9,.,TRBJ2-2,.,TGTGCCAGCAGCGTAGGTGGCGGGGAAATCACCGGGGAGCTGTTTTTT,CASSVGGGEITGELFF
14,TRBV5-4,.,TRBJ2-2,.,TGTGCCAGCAGCTTGGTGGGGCAAGGCGGGGAGCTGTTTTTT,CASSLVGQGGELFF
14,TRBV19,once,TRBJ1-6,.,TGTGCCAGTAGTATAGCACAGGGACGTTCACCCCTCCACTTT,CASSIAQGRSPLHF
13,TRBV6-5,.,TRBJ1-5,.,TGTGCCAGCAGTTACTCTCTCGATCAGCCCCAGCATTTT,CASSYSLDQPQHF
14,TRBV19,.,TRBJ1-1,.,TGTGCCAGTAGCCGAGGGACACTGAACACTGAAGCTTTCTTT,CASSRGTLNTEAFF
11,TRBV3-1/TRBV3-2,.,TRBJ1-2,.,TGTGCCAGCTCCAGGGGACGCGGCTACACCTTC,CASSRGRGYTF
17,TRBV3-1/TRBV3-2,.,TRBJ2-3,TRBD2,TGTGCCAGCAGCCAAGGGGGACTAGCGGGACGATCAGATACGCAGTATTTT,CASSQGGLAGRSDTQYF
14,TRBV18,.,TRBJ2-1,TRBD2,TGTGCCAGCTCACCAGGGACTAGCGGGGAAGGGACGTTCTTC,CASSPGTSGEGTFF
14,TRBV4-1,.,TRBJ2-3,TRBD2,TGCGCCAGCAGCCAGGGACTAGACACAGATACGCAGTATTTT,CASSQGLDTDTQYF
17,TRBV3-1/TRBV3-2,.,TRBJ2-1,TRBD2,TGTGCCAGCAGCTCCTACCTGGGACTAGCGGGAAGTAATGAGCAGTTCTTC,CASSSYLGLAGSNEQFF
15,TRBV10-3,once,TRBJ1-1,.,TGTGCCATCAGTGAGAAAGAGGGGGAGGGCACTGAAGCTTTCTTT,CAISEKEGEGTEAFF
13,TRBV6-1,.,TRBJ1-1,.,TGTGCCAGCAGTGAAGCCGGGGGACTAAAAGCTTTCTTT,CASSEAGGLKAFF
17,TRBV27,.,TRBJ1-6,.,TGTGCCAGCAGTTTATTTCCCCCTTACTCCTATAATTCACCCCTCCACTTT,CASSLFPPYSYNSPLHF
16,TRBV11-2,.,TRBJ2-3,.,TGTGCCAGCAGCTTAACGCAGGGCCCCTCCACAGATACGCAGTATTTT,CASSLTQGPSTDTQYF
12,TRBV7-9,few,TRBJ2-7,.,TGTGCCAGCAGCTCGGACTACTACGAGCAGTACTTC,CASSSDYYEQYF
15,TRBV5-1,.,TRBJ2-7,TRBD1,TGCGCCAGCGGTACGACCGGGACAGCCGATTACGAGCAGTACTTC,CASGTTGTADYEQYF
14,TRBV7-9,.,TRBJ1-2,.,TGTGCCAGCAGCTCCTCAGGGGCAAACTATGGCTACACCTTC,CASSSSGANYGYTF
16,TRBV7-3,.,TRBJ2-2,TRBD2,TGTGCCAGCAGCTTGGGACTAGCGGGACCCACCGGGGAGCTGTTTTTT,CASSLGLAGPTGELFF
16,TRBV3-1/TRBV3-2,once,TRBJ2-2,TRBD2,TGTGCCAGCAGCCCTACCGGGACTAGCGACACCGGGGAGCTGTTTTTT,CASSPTGTSDTGELFF
15,TRBV9,once,TRBJ1-1,TRBD1,TGTGCCAGCAGCGTAGACGGGACAGTGAACACTGAAGCTTTCTTT,CASSVDGTVNTEAFF
13,TRBV7-2,.,TRBJ1-1,.,TGTGCCAGCAGCTTAGATCCACGGCGGATGGCTTTCTTT,CASSLDPRRMAFF
15,TRBV5-6,.,TRBJ1-2,.,TGTGCCAGCAGCTTGGATAACAGGGTAGTCTATGGCTACACCTTC,CASSLDNRVVYGYTF
18,TRBV7-2,.,TRBJ2-6,TRBD2,TGTGCCAGCAGCTTAGGGCTAGCGGGAGAATCGGGGGCCAACGTCCTGACTTTC,CASSLGLAGESGANVLTF
16,TRBV21-1,.,TRBJ2-3,.,TGTGCCAGCAACTTCAAGAGAGCGGGCCCCACAGATACGCAGTATTTT,CASNFKRAGPTDTQYF
14,TRBV5-1,few,TRBJ1-1,TRBD1,TGCGCCAGCAGCGACAGGGGTGGGAACACTGAAGCTTTCTTT,CASSDRGGNTEAFF
15,TRBV27,.,TRBJ2-1,TRBD2,TGTGCCAGCAGTTCGGGACTAGCGGGAGGGAATGAGCAGTTCTTC,CASSSGLAGGNEQFF